The entry below describes one T cell receptor (beta chain). As originally analysed: Reference gene primer amplification gave nucleated cell count estimates. The method was immunoSEQ multiplex PCR; TCRdb's version includes in-frame clones alone and lacks a portion of them. That table furnishes V, J and clone size, whereas the DNA furnished D and trimming. The sample gives about 36,000 clones, roughly 84% of which show up once; 2% to 2.5% is in the top ten. These data belong to a study of blood T cell repertoires in COVID-19. Looking at the study overall: The United States, Italy and Spain were the sources of the acute and convalescent COVID-19 samples. PBMCs, B-cell-depleted T cells, or T cells provided the cDNA or gDNA that made up the material.

This CDR3 has 17 amino acids. V dropped 3 bases and J dropped 6 bases, with 20 bases sitting between them. Germline CDR1 LNHDA, CDR2 SQIVND (reference sequence). The gene calls are TRBV19 and TRBJ2-2; D uncertain. Sequences were obtained from peripheral blood. This clonotype was sampled from a human donor in a cohort sampled during active COVID-19. CDR3 DNA: TGTGCCAGTAGTATCCGACTCCTCGGGTTCTTCGCCGGGGAGCTGTTTTTT. Translated, it gives CASSIRLLGFFAGELFF.